The 19 T cell receptor beta chains below were found in one sample sequenced in a study of cytotoxic CD8 clonotypes in ibrutinib-treated CLL. Some clones are missing from TCRdb's copy, which holds only in-frame ones; the method was immunoSEQ multiplex PCR. The table has some 65,000 clones, roughly 57% seen once. This specimen consisted of PBMCs, obtained after 12 months of ibrutinib treatment. The source is a human donor with chronic lymphocytic leukemia.

This clone appeared once. This sequence joins TRBV7-2 and TRBJ1-1, with D possibly matching TRBD1 (6 bases). The CDR3 consists of 15 residues. CDR1 is SGHTA and CDR2 is FQGNSA in the germline V gene. The V end lost 4 bases, the J end lost 3 bases, and 15 bases lay between the germline ends. CDR3 loop: CASSYNQGRDTEAFF. In nucleotides, the CDR3 is TGTGCCAGCAGCTATAATCAGGGGAGGGACACTGAAGCTTTCTTT.

The chain is built from TRBV7-9 and TRBJ1-2; D not certain. The germline CDR1 and CDR2 sequences are SEHNR and FQNEAQ (reference sequence). The CDR3 spans 15 residues. With 1 base removed from V and 5 bases from J, the gap between germline ends came to 14 bases. CDR3 in DNA: TGTGCCAGCAGCTTAGTTAGTCACCTCAAATATGGCTACACCTTC. Amino acid sequence: CASSLVSHLKYGYTF.

A few counts support this clone. CDR3 coding DNA: TGTGCCAGCAGCCCCGGGGGGCGCCCCCGAGGAGAGACCCAGTACTTC. The encoded protein is CASSPGGRPRGETQYF. The rearrangement links TRBV28 to TRBJ2-5; a possible D gene is TRBD2 (7 bases). V lost 6 bases, J lost 4 bases, and 21 bases lay in between. CDR1 and CDR2 (germline): MDHEN, SYDVKM. The CDR3 extends over 16 amino acids.

The chain couples TRBV4-2 to TRBJ1-1; D might be TRBD1 (6 bases). This CDR3 spans 17 amino acids. The germline V gene encodes CDR1 LGHNA and CDR2 YNFKEQ. V shed 4 bases and J shed 9 bases, with 27 bases lying between them. The CDR3 loop is CASSRGPGREKGRQAFF. In DNA form, the CDR3 reads TGTGCCAGCAGCCGGGGGCCGGGACGAGAAAAGGGTAGACAAGCTTTCTTT.

V and J are TRBV28 and TRBJ2-2, with 9 nucleotides matching TRBD1. The CDR3 length is 15 residues. J gave up 2 bases and V 5 bases, and 3 bases lay outside the gene matches. Germline values: CDR1 MDHEN, CDR2 SYDVKM. The DNA of the CDR3 is TGTGCCAGCAGTGGGGACAGGGAAAACACCGGGGAGCTGTTTTTT. Translation gives CASSGDRENTGELFF.

The rearrangement joins TRBV6-1 to TRBJ2-1; TRBD1 might be the D (5 bases). Germline CDR1 and CDR2: MNHNS and SASEGT. The CDR3 loop spans 15 amino acids. V lost 2 bases to trimming and J lost 2 bases, with 10 bases between them. CDR3 loop: CASSESQGPYNEQFF. The CDR3 bases are TGTGCCAGCAGTGAAAGTCAGGGTCCCTACAATGAGCAGTTCTTC.

The chain uses TRBV4-1 and TRBJ2-2, with 9 bases aligning to TRBD2. Germline loops: CDR1 MGHRA, CDR2 YSYEKL. Trimming cost V 5 bases and J 3 bases; bases outside gene matches: 4. This CDR3 has 15 residues. In nucleotides, the CDR3 is TGCGCCAGCAGCGAGCGGGGGGACCACACCGGGGAGCTGTTTTTT. Its translation is CASSERGDHTGELFF.

In this sample, this clone turned up a few times. The chain joins TRBV11-3 to TRBJ2-3, with 9 bases aligning to TRBD2. The V segment lost 3 bases and the J segment 7 bases; nucleotides outside the gene matches: 8. Germline loops: CDR1 SGHNT, CDR2 YENEEA. The length of the CDR3 is 15 residues. CDR3 coding DNA: TGTGCCAGCAGCTTGAGTAGCGGGAGCGGGAATACGCAGTATTTT. Its translation: CASSLSSGSGNTQYF.

The J gene is TRBJ2-2, the V gene TRBV6-5; possibly TRBD2 for D (5 bases). The germline V and J ends were trimmed by 5 bases and 7 bases, with 17 bases remaining between them. The CDR3 consists of 15 residues. Germline V CDR1 and CDR2: MNHEY, SVGAGI. CDR3 sequence: CASSLHQTSLGELFF. CDR3 nucleotides: TGTGCCAGCAGTCTCCACCAAACTAGTCTCGGGGAGCTGTTTTTT.

V gene TRBV6-5 combines with J gene TRBJ2-6; no definite D call. V gave up 5 bases and J gave up 2 bases, with 4 bases separating them. The CDR3 spans 13 residues. Germline assignment: CDR1 MNHEY and CDR2 SVGAGI. The CDR3 loop reads CASSPAGANVLTF. The DNA for the CDR3 is TGTGCCAGCAGTCCGGCTGGGGCCAACGTCCTGACTTTC.

This clone appeared many times. This chain joins TRBV28 and TRBJ1-5, with TRBD1 matching over 10 bases. J lost 7 bases, V lost 4 bases, and 10 bases had no gene match. The CDR3 loop spans 16 amino acids. Looked up from germline, CDR1 is MDHEN and CDR2 is SYDVKM. CDR3 protein: CASSYGRTGGFQPQHF. CDR3 bases: TGTGCCAGCAGTTACGGTCGGACAGGGGGGTTCCAGCCCCAGCATTTT. The full variable domain, rest sourced from reference TRBV28 and TRBJ1-5, is DVKVTQSSRYLVKRTGEKVFLECVQDMDHENMFWYRQDPGLGLRLIYFSYDVKMKEKGDIPEGYSVSREKKERFSLILESASTNQTSMYLCASSYGRTGGFQPQHFGDGTRLSIL.

V gene TRBV15 combines with J gene TRBJ2-1, with D possibly TRBD2 on 5 matching bases. The CDR3 covers 13 residues. The germline V gene has CDR1 LNHNV and CDR2 YYDKDF (reference sequence). The V end was cut by 7 bases, the J end by 9 bases, with 16 bases between. The CDR3 coding sequence is TGTGCCACCACCCAGAGTGGTGGAGGTGAGCAGTTCTTC. Encoded protein: CATTQSGGGEQFF.

The chain joins TRBV12-5 to TRBJ2-1; TRBD1 or TRBD2 may be the D gene (6 bases each). The germline V gene has CDR1 LGHNT and CDR2 FRNRAP. The CDR3 length is 16 residues. V lost 1 base and J lost 7, with 17 bases in between. As DNA, the CDR3 is TGTGCTAGTGGTTTGGCTAGGGGGGTCTTGGGGAATGAGCAGTTCTTC. Protein product: CASGLARGVLGNEQFF.

This clone came up once. CDR3 sequence: CASRWTELHQPQHF. The CDR3 DNA reads as TGTGCCAGCAGGTGGACAGAGCTTCATCAGCCCCAGCATTTT. The chain carries TRBV28 and TRBJ1-5, with a possible D match to TRBD1 (6 bases). The germline CDR1 and CDR2 sequences are MDHEN and SYDVKM. The ends were cut back, 6 bases at V and 5 bases at J, with 14 bases in the middle. The CDR3 spans 14 residues.

V gene TRBV5-4 combines with J gene TRBJ2-3; TRBD2 agrees at 9 bases. CDR3 length: 16 amino acids. The V segment lost 4 bases and the J segment 8 bases; nucleotides outside the gene matches: 14. The germline gives CDR1 SGHNT, CDR2 YYREEE (reference sequence). The CDR3 bases are TGTGCCAGCAGCCGCATCGGCCCTAGCGGGGTAATTACGCAGTATTTT. It encodes CASSRIGPSGVITQYF.

The chain carries TRBV20-1 and TRBJ1-1, with D unresolved. The germline V and J ends were trimmed by 4 bases and 4 bases, with 7 bases remaining between them. Germline CDR1 is DFQATT and CDR2 is SNEGSKA (reference sequence). The CDR3 consists of 11 residues. This CDR3 reads CSAITATEAFF. The DNA for the CDR3 is TGCAGTGCTATCACGGCCACTGAAGCTTTCTTT.

This clone was detected only once. The chain's CDR3 is CASSPSQGITSNQPQHF. CDR3 DNA: TGTGCCAGCAGTCCCTCCCAGGGAATAACGAGCAATCAGCCCCAGCATTTT. This chain joins TRBV28 and TRBJ1-5, with a weak D call TRBD1 (5 bases). V was cut by 5 bases and J by 1 base, with 18 bases left in between. The CDR3 extends over 17 amino acids. Germline CDR1 and CDR2: MDHEN and SYDVKM.

DNA of the CDR3: TGTGCCAGCAGTTCTGGACAGGGCACCGGGGAGCTGTTTTTT. Protein: CASSSGQGTGELFF. V is TRBV6-5 and J is TRBJ2-2; 8 bases map to TRBD1. Germline V CDR1 and CDR2: MNHEY, SVGAGI. Germline trimming cut 4 bases from V and 4 bases from J; bases unmatched to any gene: 2. This CDR3 region has 14 residues.

The chain couples TRBV5-1 to TRBJ1-1; D is possibly TRBD1 (6 bases). The ends were cut back, 3 bases at V and 10 bases at J, with 16 bases in the middle. Germline V gene lookup returns CDR1 SGHRS and CDR2 YFSETQ. There are 13 residues in the CDR3. CDR3 in DNA: TGCGCCAGCAGCTCCTCCCAGGGGATAGTAGCTTTCTTT. Amino acid sequence: CASSSSQGIVAFF.